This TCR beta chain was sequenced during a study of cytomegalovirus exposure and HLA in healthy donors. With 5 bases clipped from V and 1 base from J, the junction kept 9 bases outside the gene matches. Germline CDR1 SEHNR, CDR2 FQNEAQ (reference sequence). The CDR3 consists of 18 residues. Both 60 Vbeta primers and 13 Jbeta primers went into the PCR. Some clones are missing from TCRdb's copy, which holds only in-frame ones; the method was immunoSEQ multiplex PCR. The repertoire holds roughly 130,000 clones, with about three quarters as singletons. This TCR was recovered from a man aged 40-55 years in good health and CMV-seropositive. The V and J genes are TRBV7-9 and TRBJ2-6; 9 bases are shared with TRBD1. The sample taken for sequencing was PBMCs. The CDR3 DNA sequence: TGTGCCAGCAGCCCCCGGGACAGGGCTCTGTCTGGGGCCAACGTCCTGACTTTC. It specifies CASSPRDRALSGANVLTF.